This T cell receptor (beta chain) appears in the sequencing data of a study of cytomegalovirus exposure and HLA in healthy donors. Method: immunoSEQ multiplex PCR; TCRdb's copy keeps in-frame clones and lacks some. Of 150,000 to 200,000 clones in the sample, 88% were seen once. The CDR3 totals 17 residues. CDR1 MDHEN and CDR2 SYDVKM come from the germline V gene. J gave up 2 bases and V 2 bases, and 10 bases lay outside the gene matches. This receptor was taken from a man between 18 and 35 years old in good health and CMV-seronegative. Source material: PBMCs. The rearrangement joins TRBV28 to TRBJ2-7; TRBD1 matches at 9 bases. This chain's CDR3 is CASSLRRGTGIPYEQYF. The CDR3 DNA reads as TGTGCCAGCAGTTTAAGGCGGGGGACAGGGATACCCTACGAGCAGTACTTC.